The 6 T cell receptor beta chains below come from one sample, sequenced in a study of T cell repertoires in cytomegalovirus infection (dated 2019 in TCRdb). TCRdb lists the instrument as Illumina HiSeq 1500. TCRdb reprocessing: public reads trimmed at Q25 with fastp, clones called with MiXCR, in-frame beta chains kept. Under each unique CDR3 protein, matching rows form one entry showing the most common genes and DNA. A total of 600,000 to 800,000 distinct CDR3 sequences appear in this sample, approximately 24% of them only once. Jointly, the top ten make up under 8.5% of the sample. The sample consisted of CD8+ T cells from PBMCs. All receptors come from a human donor in good health (CMV status not recorded). Some clones in this sample may be carry-over from other donors' samples.

This clonotype was picked up a small number of times. The rearrangement uses TRBV10-3 and TRBJ2-5, with D possibly TRBD1 on 6 matching bases. CDR3 length: 13 residues. Trimming removed 3 bases at V and 5 bases at J, with 10 bases between. CDR1 and CDR2 (germline): ENHRY, SYGVKD. The CDR3 reads CAISDDRWETQYF. Written as DNA, the CDR3 is TGTGCCATCAGTGACGACAGGTGGGAGACCCAGTACTTC.

Ten or more counts support this clonotype. Here the CDR3 reads CASSVRTSTDTQYF. CDR3 sequence (DNA): TGTGCCAGCAGCGTTCGGACTAGCACAGATACGCAGTATTTT. This chain joins TRBV7-2 and TRBJ2-3; tentative D call: TRBD2 (5 bases). The length of the CDR3 is 14 residues. V shed 5 bases and J shed 0 bases, with 9 bases lying between them. CDR1 and CDR2 from the germline V gene are SGHTA and FQGNSA.

Of note for this clonotype: A much bigger clone sits one base away, suggesting this may be a read error. The chain joins TRBV7-8 to TRBJ2-5; TRBD2 might be the D (5 bases). The CDR3 covers 15 residues. V was pared by 1 base and J by 5 bases, with 14 bases between. Germline values: CDR1 SGHVS, CDR2 FQNEAQ. CDR3 in DNA: TGTGCCAGCAGCTTAGTTGGGAGCTCCAGGGAGACCCAGTACTTC. Its protein product is CASSLVGSSRETQYF.

This clonotype was found many times. The chain carries TRBV27 and TRBJ2-1; no reliable D call. The CDR3 sequence is 12 residues long. Deletions cut 6 bases from V and 0 bases from J, with 3 bases between. The germline CDR1 and CDR2 sequences are MNHEY and SMNVEV (reference sequence). The CDR3 loop reads CASSPSYNEQFF. CDR3 in DNA: TGTGCCAGCAGCCCCTCCTACAATGAGCAGTTCTTC.

This clonotype was counted ten times or more. J is TRBJ2-7 and V is TRBV7-9, with D maybe TRBD2 (7 bases). This CDR3 is 15 amino acids long. The V end was cut by 3 bases, the J end by 0 bases, with 12 bases between. Germline loops: CDR1 SEHNR, CDR2 FQNEAQ (reference sequence). CDR3 sequence (DNA): TGTGCCAGCAGCTTTGGGGGGGGCTCCTCCTACGAGCAGTACTTC. It yields the protein CASSFGGGSSYEQYF.

This chain links TRBV5-8 with TRBJ2-7; TRBD1 might be the D (6 bases). Deletions cut 1 base from V and 4 bases from J, with 15 bases between. Germline V lookup: CDR1 SGHTS, CDR2 YDEGEE. This CDR3 is 15 amino acids long. CDR3 nucleotide sequence: TGTGCCAGCAGCTTGCGGGACAACCACTATTACGAGCAGTACGTC. Its translation is CASSLRDNHYYEQYV.